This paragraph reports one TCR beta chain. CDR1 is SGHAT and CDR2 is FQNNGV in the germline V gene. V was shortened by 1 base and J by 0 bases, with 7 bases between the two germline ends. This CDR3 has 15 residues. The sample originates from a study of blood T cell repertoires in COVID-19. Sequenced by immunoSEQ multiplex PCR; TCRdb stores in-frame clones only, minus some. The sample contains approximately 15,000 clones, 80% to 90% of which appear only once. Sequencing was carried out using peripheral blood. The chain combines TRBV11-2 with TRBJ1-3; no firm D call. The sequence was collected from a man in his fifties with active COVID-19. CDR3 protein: CASSLVGSSGNTIYF. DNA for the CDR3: TGTGCCAGCAGCTTAGTTGGCAGCTCTGGAAACACCATATATTTT.